These 29 T cell receptor beta chains were sequenced from one sample in a study of monozygotic twins with inflammatory bowel disease. One entry per CDR3 protein, without DNA, is what TCRdb gives after re-calling the 5' RACE reads. With approximately 420,000 distinct CDR3 sequences in the sample, the ten largest clones hold 2.4%. The material sequenced was blood. These receptors all come from a human donor with ulcerative colitis or Crohn's disease, or a healthy co-twin of an affected twin (not recorded which).

J is TRBJ2-3 and V is TRBV20-1; the D call of TRBD1 rests on TCRdb alone, since no DNA is present to check it. The germline gives CDR1 DFQATT, CDR2 SNEGSKA (reference sequence). This CDR3 has 15 residues. The CDR3 loop reads CSARAGTLSTDTQYF.

The chain combines TRBV2 with TRBJ1-5; as DNA is missing, the TRBD1 call by TCRdb cannot be tested. CDR3 length: 15 amino acids. Germline V gene sequence: CDR1 SNHLY, CDR2 FYNNEI. The CDR3 is CASSETRGWNQPQHF. The complete variable domain, with remaining parts taken from reference TRBV2 and TRBJ1-5, reads EPEVTQTPSHQVTQMGQEVILRCVPISNHLYFYWYRQILGQKVEFLVSFYNNEISEKSEIFDDQFSVERPDGSNFTLKIRSTKLEDSAMYFCASSETRGWNQPQHFGDGTRLSIL.

The rearrangement uses TRBV6-1 and TRBJ1-5; the D call from TCRdb, TRBD1, cannot be confirmed without DNA. CDR1 is MNHNS, CDR2 SASEGT, per germline. This CDR3 contains 15 residues. Here the CDR3 reads CASSDVDRRNQPQHF.

The chain links TRBV28 to TRBJ2-3; TCRdb reports TRBD2, a call that lacks DNA to check it against. Looked up from germline, CDR1 is MDHEN and CDR2 is SYDVKM. This CDR3 has 16 amino acids. The CDR3 spells CASSILAGGEADTQYF.

The gene calls are TRBV18 and TRBJ2-2; checking the TCRdb D call of TRBD1 is not possible without DNA. CDR1 KGHSH and CDR2 LQKENI come from the germline V gene. The CDR3 has 16 amino acids. The CDR3 spells CASSPAGTGNTGELFF.

The chain has TRBV7-2 and TRBJ2-1; without DNA, the TCRdb call of TRBD1 cannot be checked. Germline V CDR1 and CDR2: SGHTA, FQGNSA. The CDR3 contains 17 residues. The CDR3 loop reads CASSRPLGRGNDNEQFF.

This chain links TRBV12-3 or TRBV12-4 with TRBJ1-2; as DNA is missing, the TRBD1 call by TCRdb cannot be tested. The CDR3 consists of 13 residues. The CDR3 here is CASSPTRAYGYTF.

The chain links TRBV4-3 to TRBJ2-5; the TRBD1 assignment by TCRdb is unverifiable without DNA. Germline V CDR1 and CDR2: LGHNA, YSLEER. The CDR3 extends over 15 amino acids. CDR3 protein: CASSQAAGTVETQYF.

This CDR3 is CASSVGRGPRRTGELFF. This chain links TRBV9 with TRBJ2-2; no DNA is available, so the TRBD1 call from TCRdb remains unchecked. This CDR3 contains 17 residues. Germline-derived CDR1 and CDR2 are SGDLS and YYNGEE. Drawing the rest from reference TRBV9 and TRBJ2-2, the complete variable domain is DSGVTQTPKHLITATGQRVTLRCSPRSGDLSVYWYQQSLDQGLQFLIQYYNGEERAKGNILERFSAQQFPDLHSELNLSSLELGDSALYFCASSVGRGPRRTGELFFGEGSRLTVL.

The genes are TRBV12-3 or TRBV12-4 and TRBJ2-1; TCRdb picks TRBD2, but there is no DNA to check that call. The CDR3 extends over 16 amino acids. The CDR3: CASSLGASSSYNEQFF.

V and J are TRBV7-6 and TRBJ2-7; TCRdb gives TRBD2 as the D gene, but with no DNA this cannot be confirmed. Germline-derived CDR1 and CDR2 are SGHVS and FNYEAQ. The CDR3 runs 14 residues. CDR3 loop: CASNTGGPGLEQYF. The variable domain in full, with the rest retrieved from reference TRBV7-6 and TRBJ2-7, is GAGVSQSPRYKVTKRGQDVALRCDPISGHVSLYWYRQALGQGPEFLTYFNYEAQQDKSGLPNDRFSAERPEGSISTLTIQRTEQRDSAMYRCASNTGGPGLEQYFGPGTRLTVT.

The chain links TRBV5-1 to TRBJ2-1; TCRdb proposes TRBD1, but this gene call is untestable without DNA. The CDR3 is 14 residues long. Germline values: CDR1 SGHRS, CDR2 YFSETQ. CDR3 protein: CASSLAYRDNEQFF.

This sequence joins TRBV11-1 and TRBJ2-5; TCRdb designates TRBD1, a call that cannot be tested without DNA. The CDR3 has 14 residues. Germline loops: CDR1 SGHAT, CDR2 FQDESV (reference sequence). The CDR3 reads CASSVAGALETQYF.

The rearrangement links TRBV7-9 to TRBJ2-2. This CDR3 comprises 12 residues. Germline CDR1 is SEHNR and CDR2 is FQNEAQ (reference sequence). The CDR3 is CASSGNTGELFF.

The chain uses TRBV7-2 and TRBJ1-2. The CDR3 extends over 15 amino acids. The germline V gene has CDR1 SGHTA and CDR2 FQGNSA. CDR3 residues: CASSLAGSGNYGYTF.

The chain uses TRBV20-1 and TRBJ1-1. The CDR3 consists of 15 residues. In germline, CDR1 is DFQATT, CDR2 SNEGSKA (reference sequence). The CDR3 sequence is CSASLEGGDGTEAFF.

This rearrangement joins TRBV21-1 to TRBJ2-2. TRBV21-1 is designated a pseudogene. This CDR3 region has 11 residues. CDR3 protein: CANQDPGELFF.

The V call is TRBV7-2, the J call TRBJ2-7; TCRdb's assignment of TRBD2 cannot be checked, as there is no DNA. The CDR3 totals 16 residues. The germline V gene encodes CDR1 SGHTA and CDR2 FQGNSA. The CDR3 loop is CASSLVASGGTYEQYF. The whole variable domain, filled in from reference TRBV7-2 and TRBJ2-7, reads GAGVSQSPSNKVTEKGKDVELRCDPISGHTALYWYRQSLGQGLEFLIYFQGNSAPDKSGLPSDRFSAERTGGSVSTLTIQRTQQEDSAVYLCASSLVASGGTYEQYFGPGTRLTVT.

The chain couples TRBV10-3 to TRBJ2-3. The germline V gene encodes CDR1 ENHRY and CDR2 SYGVKD. The CDR3 consists of 14 residues. The CDR3 loop is CATSKNLGTDTQYF.

The V call is TRBV29-1, the J call TRBJ2-7; no DNA is available, so the TRBD2 call from TCRdb remains unchecked. This CDR3 region has 13 residues. Germline loops: CDR1 SQVTM, CDR2 ANQGSEA. This chain's CDR3 is CSVSGGQGVRQYF.

V is TRBV5-1 and J is TRBJ1-1; the TCRdb call, TRBD1, lacks DNA for checking. Germline loops: CDR1 SGHRS, CDR2 YFSETQ. This CDR3 is 14 amino acids long. CDR3 protein: CASSFRDRYTEAFF.

The chain has TRBV12-3 or TRBV12-4 and TRBJ2-7. This CDR3 is 12 amino acids long. CDR3: CASSFSAREQYF.

CDR3 region: CASSLSGGGDQPQHF. This chain joins TRBV27 and TRBJ1-5; the D call from TCRdb, TRBD1, cannot be confirmed without DNA. The germline V gene has CDR1 MNHEY and CDR2 SMNVEV (reference sequence). The CDR3 consists of 15 residues.

The chain employs TRBV18 and TRBJ2-7. Germline CDR1 is KGHSH and CDR2 is LQKENI. The CDR3 loop spans 13 amino acids. The chain's CDR3 is CASSPTRPYEQYF.

The genes are TRBV5-4 and TRBJ2-6. In germline, CDR1 is SGHNT, CDR2 YYREEE (reference sequence). CDR3 length: 14 amino acids. This CDR3 is CASSSESGANVLTF.

The V call is TRBV6-1, the J call TRBJ1-4; TCRdb proposes TRBD1, but this gene call is untestable without DNA. Germline CDR1 is MNHNS and CDR2 is SASEGT. The CDR3 spans 15 residues. The chain's CDR3 is CASRDYRGGREKLFF.

The rearrangement joins TRBV6-1 to TRBJ1-5; TCRdb's D call of TRBD1 is untestable without DNA. The CDR3 consists of 15 residues. Germline CDR1 reads MNHNS; CDR2 reads SASEGT. The CDR3 sequence is CASSRPRGGDQPQHF.

The chain joins TRBV29-1 to TRBJ1-1; the D call of TRBD1 rests on TCRdb alone, since no DNA is present to check it. CDR1 SQVTM and CDR2 ANQGSEA come from the germline V gene. This CDR3 region has 15 residues. The CDR3 loop reads CSVVGADTQLAEAFF.

The V gene is TRBV30, the J gene TRBJ2-3; the TCRdb call, TRBD2, lacks DNA for checking. The CDR3 runs 15 residues. Germline V lookup: CDR1 GTSNPN, CDR2 SVGIG (reference sequence). CDR3 amino acids: CAWRDLAGGGDTQYF.